The 26 T cell receptor beta chains presented below share a single source sample, sequenced in a study of cytomegalovirus exposure and HLA in healthy donors. The PCR made use of 60 Vbeta and 13 Jbeta primers. The repertoire was sequenced with immunoSEQ multiplex PCR; TCRdb's copy has only in-frame clones and lacks some. The table lists roughly 150,000 clones, roughly 80% of them singletons. The sample taken for sequencing was PBMCs. These receptors were taken from a male donor in good health and CMV-seronegative.

The chain links TRBV7-2 to TRBJ1-5, with D perhaps TRBD1 (6 bases). This CDR3 is built from 14 residues. The V gene's germline CDR1 is SGHTA and CDR2 FQGNSA. Trimming stripped 1 base from V and 5 bases from J, with 9 bases between. CDR3 nucleotides: TGTGCCAGCAGCTTAGGTCCAGGGGATCAGCCCCAGCATTTT. Protein sequence: CASSLGPGDQPQHF. Combining the CDR3 with reference TRBV7-2 and TRBJ1-5 gives the whole variable domain GAGVSQSPSNKVTEKGKDVELRCDPISGHTALYWYRQSLGQGLEFLIYFQGNSAPDKSGLPSDRFSAERTGGSVSTLTIQRTQQEDSAVYLCASSLGPGDQPQHFGDGTRLSIL.

Only one count was recorded for this clone. The chain carries TRBV6-1 and TRBJ2-3; the match to TRBD2 covers 7 bases. V shed 4 bases, J shed 5 bases, and the junction held 9 bases outside the gene matches. CDR1 and CDR2 from the germline V gene are MNHNS and SASEGT. The CDR3 is 15 amino acids. CDR3 residues: CASSALFGGRDTQYF. CDR3 nucleotides: TGTGCCAGCAGTGCATTGTTCGGGGGGAGAGATACGCAGTATTTT.

This clone was seen more than once but under ten times. The rearrangement joins TRBV5-1 to TRBJ2-7; TRBD1 matches 9 bases. Per the germline V gene, CDR1 is SGHRS and CDR2 is YFSETQ. The CDR3 totals 14 residues. V gave up 5 bases and J gave up 1 base; unmatched junction bases: 4. The CDR3 DNA sequence: TGCGCCAGCAGGGGGACAGGGATTTCCTACGAGCAGTACTTC. Protein: CASRGTGISYEQYF.

The chain has TRBV9 and TRBJ2-4; a possible D gene is TRBD2 (5 bases). The CDR3 loop spans 15 amino acids. Germline CDR1 and CDR2: SGDLS and YYNGEE. V lost 0 bases and J 6 bases, leaving 13 bases between the germline ends. The CDR3 DNA reads as TGTGCCAGCAGCGTAGGTGGCACGGACTTAAACATTCAGTACTTC. It encodes CASSVGGTDLNIQYF.

The chain couples TRBV9 to TRBJ2-4; 7 nucleotides match TRBD2. The V segment lost 4 bases and the J segment 0 bases; nucleotides outside the gene matches: 16. The CDR3 is 19 residues long. Germline V gene lookup returns CDR1 SGDLS and CDR2 YYNGEE. The CDR3 region has the DNA TGTGCCAGCAGCCCTGAAGCGGGGACTGCCCGACTAGCCAAAAACATTCAGTACTTC. Amino acids: CASSPEAGTARLAKNIQYF.

J is TRBJ2-3 and V is TRBV9, with 11 bases lining up with TRBD2. Germline V gives CDR1 SGDLS, CDR2 YYNGEE. The V gene end was trimmed by 4 bases and the J gene end by 0 bases; junction bases not matched to a gene: 4. The CDR3 extends over 16 amino acids. The CDR3 reads CASSIIAGGSTDTQYF. CDR3 bases: TGTGCCAGCAGCATAATAGCGGGGGGGAGCACAGATACGCAGTATTTT.

This chain links TRBV28 with TRBJ1-1; D is undetermined. Trimming took 6 bases from V and 4 from J, leaving 15 bases between them. Germline V gene sequence: CDR1 MDHEN, CDR2 SYDVKM. The CDR3 sequence is 14 residues long. The CDR3 loop is CASSPSRFGTEAFF. CDR3 DNA sequence: TGTGCCAGCAGCCCCTCCAGATTTGGCACTGAAGCTTTCTTT. Filled out from reference TRBV28 and TRBJ1-1, the complete variable domain reads DVKVTQSSRYLVKRTGEKVFLECVQDMDHENMFWYRQDPGLGLRLIYFSYDVKMKEKGDIPEGYSVSREKKERFSLILESASTNQTSMYLCASSPSRFGTEAFFGQGTRLTVV.

The chain recombines TRBV20-1 with TRBJ2-7; D call uncertain. The CDR3 is 11 amino acids. Trimming left V 8 bases short and J 1 base short, with 9 bases between. Germline values: CDR1 DFQATT, CDR2 SNEGSKA (reference sequence). The DNA of the CDR3 is TGCAGTTCCGACTCATCCTACGAGCAGTACTTC. Its translation: CSSDSSYEQYF.

A few counts support this clone. V gene TRBV30 combines with J gene TRBJ2-5; tentative D call: TRBD2 (5 bases). Germline CDR1 GTSNPN, CDR2 SVGIG (reference sequence). The CDR3 consists of 12 residues. CDR3 in amino acids: CGFGVVLGAQYF. DNA of the CDR3: TGTGGTTTTGGAGTGGTCCTGGGAGCCCAGTACTTC.

The chain couples TRBV18 to TRBJ2-4, with 14 bases matching TRBD2. The V segment lost 3 bases and the J segment 7 bases; nucleotides outside the gene matches: 5. The CDR3 is 16 amino acids. Germline V CDR1 and CDR2: KGHSH, LQKENI. The CDR3 loop is CASSPLRTSGGNIQYF. In DNA form, the CDR3 reads TGTGCCAGCTCACCCCTAAGGACTAGCGGGGGGAACATTCAGTACTTC.

The sample holds a few counts of this clone. V and J are TRBV9 and TRBJ2-1; TRBD2 matches at 12 bases. The CDR3 runs 14 residues. Germline CDR1 and CDR2: SGDLS and YYNGEE. Losses at the gene ends were 8 bases for V and 5 bases for J; bases not matched to a gene: 5. The DNA of the CDR3 is TGTGCCAGGCTAGCGGGAGGGCCCCACAATGAGCAGTTCTTC. Its translation: CARLAGGPHNEQFF.

V gene TRBV7-9 combines with J gene TRBJ2-7; D ambiguous. Germline assignment: CDR1 SEHNR and CDR2 FQNEAQ (reference sequence). The CDR3 has 13 residues. V lost 1 base and J 3 bases, leaving 7 bases between the germline ends. CDR3 in DNA: TGTGCCAGCAGCTTAGGCCAGAACTACGAGCAGTACTTC. Translating gives CASSLGQNYEQYF.

The table lists this clone with a few counts. The genes are TRBV4-3 and TRBJ1-4; D gene unclear. The V and J ends lost 0 bases and 11 bases respectively, with 7 bases between them. This CDR3 is 12 amino acids long. The germline V gene has CDR1 LGHNA and CDR2 YSLEER. The CDR3 sequence is CASSQDGEKLFF. CDR3 DNA: TGCGCCAGCAGCCAAGATGGGGAGAAACTGTTTTTT.

The chain joins TRBV9 to TRBJ1-2; the match to TRBD1 covers 10 bases. CDR1 is SGDLS and CDR2 is YYNGEE in the germline V gene. Losses at the gene ends were 4 bases for V and 4 bases for J; bases not matched to a gene: 7. The CDR3 has 15 amino acids. The chain's CDR3 is CASSSAGTGAYGYTF. CDR3 DNA: TGTGCCAGCAGCTCAGCAGGGACAGGGGCCTATGGCTACACCTTC.

The rearrangement uses TRBV5-1 and TRBJ1-1; 9 positions agree with TRBD1. Per germline, CDR1 SGHRS and CDR2 YFSETQ. Trimming cost V 5 bases and J 7 bases; bases outside gene matches: 6. The CDR3 contains 13 residues. CDR3 nucleotides: TGCGCCAGCAGTAGGGACAGGGTGGATGAAGCTTTCTTT. Translation gives CASSRDRVDEAFF.

The chain employs TRBV11-2 and TRBJ2-7; TRBD2 is a possible D gene (5 bases). The V gene lost 0 bases and the J gene lost 2 bases, with 8 bases spanning the gap. Germline CDR1 reads SGHAT; CDR2 reads FQNNGV. CDR3 length: 14 amino acids. The CDR3 loop is CASSLDGSPYEQYF. In DNA form, the CDR3 reads TGTGCCAGCAGCTTAGATGGGAGCCCCTACGAGCAGTACTTC.

V usage is TRBV6-1 and J usage is TRBJ1-5; D is possibly TRBD1 (5 bases). CDR3 length: 15 residues. The germline V and J ends were trimmed by 3 bases and 3 bases, with 12 bases remaining between them. In germline, CDR1 is MNHNS, CDR2 SASEGT. CDR3 nucleotide sequence: TGTGCCAGCAGTGACCAGGGAAATCACAATCAGCCCCAGCATTTT. Translating it yields CASSDQGNHNQPQHF.

The CDR3 reads CASSLFGGIYEQYF. DNA for the CDR3: TGTGCCAGTAGTCTTTTCGGGGGGATCTACGAGCAGTACTTC. The chain has TRBV19 and TRBJ2-7; 7 positions agree with TRBD2. The ends lost 5 bases at V and 3 bases at J; junction bases unmatched: 7. Germline lookup yields CDR1 LNHDA and CDR2 SQIVND (reference sequence). CDR3 length: 14 residues. The entire variable domain, with the rest obtained from reference TRBV19 and TRBJ2-7, is as follows: DGGITQSPKYLFRKEGQNVTLSCEQNLNHDAMYWYRQDPGQGLRLIYYSQIVNDFQKGDIAEGYSVSREKKESFPLTVTSAQKNPTAFYLCASSLFGGIYEQYFGPGTRLTVT.

The CDR3 here is CASSWQGASYEQYF. CDR3 in DNA: TGCGCCAGCAGCTGGCAGGGGGCCTCCTACGAGCAGTACTTC. This chain joins TRBV5-1 and TRBJ2-7; 8 nucleotides match TRBD1. The CDR3 spans 14 residues. Germline V gene sequence: CDR1 SGHRS, CDR2 YFSETQ. V was clipped by 3 bases and J by 0 bases; unmatched bases: 2.

This chain joins TRBV7-2 and TRBJ2-7; 10 nucleotides align to TRBD2. Trimming at V came to 5 bases and at J to 5 bases, leaving 9 bases not matched to a gene. The CDR3 runs 15 residues. Germline V gene sequence: CDR1 SGHTA, CDR2 FQGNSA. The CDR3 sequence: CASSPRTSGQNEQYF. The CDR3 DNA is TGTGCCAGCAGCCCGCGGACTAGCGGCCAAAACGAGCAGTACTTC. Together with reference TRBV7-2 and TRBJ2-7, the CDR3 gives the full variable domain: GAGVSQSPSNKVTEKGKDVELRCDPISGHTALYWYRQSLGQGLEFLIYFQGNSAPDKSGLPSDRFSAERTGGSVSTLTIQRTQQEDSAVYLCASSPRTSGQNEQYFGPGTRLTVT.

This clone turned up a few times. This sequence joins TRBV19 and TRBJ2-7, with D unresolved. Looked up from germline, CDR1 is LNHDA and CDR2 is SQIVND (reference sequence). Trimming took 3 bases from V and 1 from J, leaving 13 bases between them. The CDR3 loop spans 15 amino acids. CDR3 loop: CASSINDLPSYEQYF. The CDR3 coding sequence is TGTGCCAGTAGTATTAATGACTTGCCATCCTACGAGCAGTACTTC.

The V gene is TRBV6-5, the J gene TRBJ2-4, with a weak D call TRBD2 (6 bases). The length of the CDR3 is 14 residues. V was trimmed by 8 bases and J by 1 base, leaving 12 bases between them. Looked up from germline, CDR1 is MNHEY and CDR2 is SVGAGI. CDR3 bases: TGTGCCAGCTTCTGGGGGAGGGCCAAAAACATTCAGTACTTC. It encodes CASFWGRAKNIQYF.

This chain uses TRBV19 with TRBJ2-1, with a weak D call TRBD2 (6 bases). This CDR3 is built from 14 residues. V lost 5 bases and J 9 bases, leaving 17 bases between the germline ends. Germline V lookup: CDR1 LNHDA, CDR2 SQIVND (reference sequence). CDR3 bases: TGTGCCAGTAGTGGGGGGTGGAGGGAAGGTGAGCAGTTCTTC. It specifies CASSGGWREGEQFF.

The V and J genes are TRBV7-9 and TRBJ1-5, with 11 nucleotides matching TRBD1. Unmatched junction bases numbered 10, after V lost 4 bases and J lost 11 bases. Germline CDR1 reads SEHNR; CDR2 reads FQNEAQ (reference sequence). CDR3 length equals 15 residues. DNA for the CDR3: TGTGCCAGCAGCTGGGACAGGGGGGGTGAAGGGACCCAGCATTTT. Translation: CASSWDRGGEGTQHF.

The V and J genes are TRBV25-1 and TRBJ1-5; D uncertain. Trimming removed 4 bases from V and 1 base from J, with 14 bases in between. The germline V gene has CDR1 MGHDK and CDR2 SYGVNS. This CDR3 has 16 residues. In nucleotides, the CDR3 is TGTGCCAGCAGTGGCGACCTCGGGAACAGCAATCAGCCCCAGCATTTT. It specifies CASSGDLGNSNQPQHF.

Only a few counts were recorded for this clone. V is TRBV7-9 and J is TRBJ2-1; TRBD2 might be the D (7 bases). V was trimmed by 10 bases and J by 2 bases, leaving 15 bases between them. The germline V gene encodes CDR1 SEHNR and CDR2 FQNEAQ (reference sequence). This CDR3 has 14 amino acids. The CDR3 sequence: CATPRGGTYNEQFF. CDR3 bases: TGTGCCACCCCAAGGGGGGGAACCTACAATGAGCAGTTCTTC. Supplemented by reference TRBV7-9 and TRBJ2-1, the full variable domain reads DTGVSQNPRHKITKRGQNVTFRCDPISEHNRLYWYRQTLGQGPEFLTYFQNEAQLEKSRLLSDRFSAERPKGSFSTLEIQRTEQGDSAMYLCATPRGGTYNEQFFGPGTRLTVL.